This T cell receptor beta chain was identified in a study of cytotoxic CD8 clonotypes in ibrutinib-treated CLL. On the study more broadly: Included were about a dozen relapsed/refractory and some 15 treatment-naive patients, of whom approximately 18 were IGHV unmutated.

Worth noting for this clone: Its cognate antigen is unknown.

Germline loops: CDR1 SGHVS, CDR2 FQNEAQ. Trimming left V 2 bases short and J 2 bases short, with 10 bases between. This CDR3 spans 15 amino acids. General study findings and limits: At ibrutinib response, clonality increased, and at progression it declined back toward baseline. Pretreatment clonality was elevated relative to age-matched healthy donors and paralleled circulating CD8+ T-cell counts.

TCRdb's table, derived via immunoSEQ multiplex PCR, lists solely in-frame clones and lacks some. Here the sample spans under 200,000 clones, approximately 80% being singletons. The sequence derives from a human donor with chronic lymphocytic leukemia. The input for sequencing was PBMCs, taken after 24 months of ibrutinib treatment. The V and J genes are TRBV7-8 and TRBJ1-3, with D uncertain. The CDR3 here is CASSLYRVAGNTIYF. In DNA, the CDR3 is TGTGCCAGCAGCTTATATCGGGTGGCTGGAAACACCATATATTTT.